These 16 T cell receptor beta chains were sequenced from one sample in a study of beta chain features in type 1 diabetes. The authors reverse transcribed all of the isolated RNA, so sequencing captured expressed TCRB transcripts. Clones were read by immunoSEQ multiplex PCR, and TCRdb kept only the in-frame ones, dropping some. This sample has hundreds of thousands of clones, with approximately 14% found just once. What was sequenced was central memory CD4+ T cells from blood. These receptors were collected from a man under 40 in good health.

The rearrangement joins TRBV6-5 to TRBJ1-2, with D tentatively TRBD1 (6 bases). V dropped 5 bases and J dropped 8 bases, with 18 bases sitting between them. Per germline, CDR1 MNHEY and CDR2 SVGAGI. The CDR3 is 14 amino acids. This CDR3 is CASSLGGAGTGYTF. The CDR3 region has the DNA TGTGCCAGCAGTCTGGGGGGCGCAGGGACCGGCTACACCTTC.

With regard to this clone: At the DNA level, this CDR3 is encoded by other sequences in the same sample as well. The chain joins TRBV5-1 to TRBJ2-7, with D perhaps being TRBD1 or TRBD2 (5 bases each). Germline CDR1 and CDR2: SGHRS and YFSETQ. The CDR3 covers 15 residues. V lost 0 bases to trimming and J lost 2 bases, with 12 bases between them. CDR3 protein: CASSLVGTGPYEQYF. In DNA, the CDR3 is TGCGCCAGCAGCTTGGTCGGGACGGGGCCCTACGAGCAGTACTTC.

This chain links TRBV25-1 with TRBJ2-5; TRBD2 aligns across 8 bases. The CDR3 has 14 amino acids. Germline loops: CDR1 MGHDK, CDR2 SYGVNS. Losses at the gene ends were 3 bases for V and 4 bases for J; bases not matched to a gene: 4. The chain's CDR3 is CASSDGGVRETQYF. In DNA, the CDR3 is TGTGCCAGCAGTGACGGGGGGGTCCGAGAGACCCAGTACTTC. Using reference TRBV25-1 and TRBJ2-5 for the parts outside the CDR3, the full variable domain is EADIYQTPRYLVIGTGKKITLECSQTMGHDKMYWYQQDPGMELHLIHYSYGVNSTEKGDLSSESTVSRIRTEHFPLTLESARPSHTSQYLCASSDGGVRETQYFGPGTRLLVL.

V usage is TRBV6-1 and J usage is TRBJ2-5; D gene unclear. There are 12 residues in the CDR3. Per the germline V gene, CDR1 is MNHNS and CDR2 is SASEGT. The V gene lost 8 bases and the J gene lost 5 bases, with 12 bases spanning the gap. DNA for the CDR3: TGTGCCAGCCACCGACCTTGGGAGACCCAGTACTTC. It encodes CASHRPWETQYF.

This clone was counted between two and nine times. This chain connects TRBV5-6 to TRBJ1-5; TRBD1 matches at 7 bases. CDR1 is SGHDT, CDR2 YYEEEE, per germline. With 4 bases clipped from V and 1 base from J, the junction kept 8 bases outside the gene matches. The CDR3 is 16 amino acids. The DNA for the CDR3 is TGTGCCAGCAGCCAAGGGGGCGCGGCCAGCAATCAGCCCCAGCATTTT. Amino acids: CASSQGGAASNQPQHF.

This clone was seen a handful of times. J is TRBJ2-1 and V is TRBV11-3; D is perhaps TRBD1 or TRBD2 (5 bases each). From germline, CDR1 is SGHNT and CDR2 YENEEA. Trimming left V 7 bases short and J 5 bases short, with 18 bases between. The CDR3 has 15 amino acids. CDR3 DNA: TGTGCCAGCAACCCCACGGGGCCTAGCAACAATGAGCAGTTCTTC. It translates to CASNPTGPSNNEQFF.

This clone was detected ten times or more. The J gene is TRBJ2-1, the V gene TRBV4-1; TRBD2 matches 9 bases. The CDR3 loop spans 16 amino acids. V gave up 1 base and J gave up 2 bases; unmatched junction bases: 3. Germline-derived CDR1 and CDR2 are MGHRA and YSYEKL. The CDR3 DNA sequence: TGCGCCAGCAGCCAAGGGCCTAGCGGGGCCTACAATGAGCAGTTCTTC. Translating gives CASSQGPSGAYNEQFF.

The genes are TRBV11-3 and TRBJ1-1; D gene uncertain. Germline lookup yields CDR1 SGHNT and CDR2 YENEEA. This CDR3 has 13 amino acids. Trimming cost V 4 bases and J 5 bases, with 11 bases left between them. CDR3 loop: CASSSIARTEAFF. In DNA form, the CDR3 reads TGTGCCAGCAGCTCCATCGCCAGGACTGAAGCTTTCTTT.

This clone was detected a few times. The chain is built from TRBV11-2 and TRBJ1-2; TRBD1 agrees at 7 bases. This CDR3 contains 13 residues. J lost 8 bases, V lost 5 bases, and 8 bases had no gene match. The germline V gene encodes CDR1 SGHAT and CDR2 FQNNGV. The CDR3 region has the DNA TGTGCCAGCAGCCCCAGACAGGGCGAAGGCTACACCTTC. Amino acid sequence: CASSPRQGEGYTF.

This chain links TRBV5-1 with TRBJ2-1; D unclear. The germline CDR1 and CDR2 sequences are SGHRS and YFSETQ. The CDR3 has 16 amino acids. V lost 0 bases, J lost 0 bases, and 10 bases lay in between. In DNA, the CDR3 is TGCGCCAGCAGCTTGGCCACTGATCGCTCCTACAATGAGCAGTTCTTC. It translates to CASSLATDRSYNEQFF.

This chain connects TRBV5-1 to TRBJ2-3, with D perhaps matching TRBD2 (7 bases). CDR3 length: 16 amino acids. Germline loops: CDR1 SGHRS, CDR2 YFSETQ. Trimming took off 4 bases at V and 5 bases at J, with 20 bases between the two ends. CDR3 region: CASSEQPGGLGDTQYF. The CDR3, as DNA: TGCGCCAGCAGCGAGCAACCGGGGGGCCTAGGAGATACGCAGTATTTT.

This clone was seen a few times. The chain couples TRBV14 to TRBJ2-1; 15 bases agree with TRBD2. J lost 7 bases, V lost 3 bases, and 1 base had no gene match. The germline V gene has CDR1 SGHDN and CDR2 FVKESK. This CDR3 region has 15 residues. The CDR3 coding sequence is TGTGCCAGCAGCCACGGGACTAGCGGGAGGAATGAGCAGTTCTTC. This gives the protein CASSHGTSGRNEQFF.

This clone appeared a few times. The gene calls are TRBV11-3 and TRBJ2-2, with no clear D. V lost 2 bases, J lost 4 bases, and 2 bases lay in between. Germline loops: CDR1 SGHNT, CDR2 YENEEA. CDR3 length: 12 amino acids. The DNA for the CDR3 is TGTGCCAGCAGCTTATCCACCGGGGAGCTGTTTTTT. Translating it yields CASSLSTGELFF.

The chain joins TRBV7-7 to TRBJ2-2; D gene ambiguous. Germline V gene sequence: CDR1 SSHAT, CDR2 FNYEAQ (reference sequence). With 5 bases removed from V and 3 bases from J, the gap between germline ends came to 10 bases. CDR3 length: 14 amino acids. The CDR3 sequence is CASSPNGYTGELFF. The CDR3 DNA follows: TGTGCCAGCAGCCCCAATGGCTACACCGGGGAGCTGTTTTTT.

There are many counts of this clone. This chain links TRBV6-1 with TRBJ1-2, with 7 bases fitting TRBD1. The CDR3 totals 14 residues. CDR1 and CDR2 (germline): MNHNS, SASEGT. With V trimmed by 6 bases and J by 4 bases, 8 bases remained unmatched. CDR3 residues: CASSQGGQVYGYTF. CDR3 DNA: TGTGCCAGCAGCCAAGGCGGACAGGTCTATGGCTACACCTTC.

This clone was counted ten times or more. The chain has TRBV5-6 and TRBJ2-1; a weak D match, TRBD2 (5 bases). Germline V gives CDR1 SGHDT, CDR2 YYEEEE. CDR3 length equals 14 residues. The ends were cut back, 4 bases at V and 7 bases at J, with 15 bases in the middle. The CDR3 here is CASSRGTEWNEQFF. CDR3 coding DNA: TGTGCCAGCAGCCGGGGTACCGAGTGGAATGAGCAGTTCTTC.